This is a list of T cell receptor beta chains from one sample in a study of PD-1 blockade in classical Hodgkin lymphoma. The protocol was immunoSEQ multiplex PCR, while the TCRdb copy is restricted to in-frame clones and leaves out a portion. The sample holds 40,000 or so clones; around 87% are singletons and the top ten take about 9%. The sequences come from peripheral blood mononuclear cells (PBMCs), collected at baseline. The receptors shown here come from a human donor with classical Hodgkin lymphoma. Both conserved end residues are part of each CDR3. Each record gives: CDR3 protein, CDR3 DNA, clone size, D gene, V gene, J gene. The D gene is left open where the match is weak. Rows give clone size only sometimes, using once, few, many, or a class for an expanded clone.

CASGTGYSNQPQHF	TGTGCCAGCGGCACAGGGTATAGCAATCAGCCCCAGCATTTT	.	.	TRBV6-1	TRBJ1-5
CASSADLENTGELFF	TGTGCCAGCAGCGCTGACCTTGAAAACACCGGGGAGCTGTTTTTT	once	.	TRBV9	TRBJ2-2
CASSVWTANNSPLHF	TGTGCCAGCAGTGTATGGACAGCTAATAATTCACCCCTCCACTTT	few	.	TRBV6-1	TRBJ1-6
CAISNPGDTQYF	TGTGCCATCAGCAACCCTGGAGATACGCAGTATTTT	.	.	TRBV10-3	TRBJ2-3
CASSVGRGHRNTIYF	TGCGCCAGCAGTGTGGGTAGGGGACACCGAAACACCATATATTTT	.	.	TRBV10-2	TRBJ1-3
CASSYTGDRGGEKLFF	TGTGCCAGCAGTTACACCGGTGACAGGGGAGGGGAAAAACTGTTTTTT	.	TRBD1	TRBV6-5	TRBJ1-4
CASSPGPTSGSFNEQFF	TGTGCCAGCAGCCCTGGGCCGACTAGCGGGAGTTTCAATGAGCAGTTCTTC	.	TRBD2	TRBV4-2	TRBJ2-1
CASSATSGRPRGEQFF	TGTGCCAGCAGCGCGACTAGCGGGAGGCCCAGAGGTGAGCAGTTCTTC	.	TRBD2	TRBV2	TRBJ2-1
CASSIDPGTSGSTDTQYF	TGTGCCAGTAGTATAGACCCCGGGACTAGCGGGAGCACAGATACGCAGTATTTT	once	TRBD2	TRBV19	TRBJ2-3
CASSLRLDSGNTIYF	TGTGCCAGCAGCTTAAGGCTAGACTCTGGAAACACCATATATTTT	.	.	TRBV7-8	TRBJ1-3
CASSLAGPGLGAPILYEQYF	TGTGCCAGCAGCTTAGCGGGCCCGGGACTAGGAGCCCCAATCCTCTACGAGCAGTACTTC	.	TRBD2	TRBV7-2	TRBJ2-7
CASSVVGDRVSPLHF	TGTGCCAGCAGCGTAGTAGGAGACAGGGTTTCACCCCTCCACTTT	.	TRBD1	TRBV9	TRBJ1-6
CASSPDGGQPQHF	TGTGCCAGTAGCCCCGACGGGGGGCAGCCCCAGCATTTT	.	.	TRBV19	TRBJ1-5
CSASTEYEQYF	TGCAGTGCTAGTACTGAGTACGAGCAGTACTTC	once	.	TRBV20-1	TRBJ2-7
CASSLGWETEAFF	TGTGCCAGCAGCTTAGGGTGGGAAACTGAAGCTTTCTTT	.	.	TRBV7-9	TRBJ1-1
CASSNGNTWEKLFF	TGTGCCAGCAGCAACGGGAACACCTGGGAAAAACTGTTTTTT	.	.	TRBV6-1	TRBJ1-4
CASSSRAWQFF	TGTGCCAGCAGCTCCCGGGCGTGGCAGTTCTTC	.	.	TRBV7-2	TRBJ2-1
CASNTDTGELFF	TGTGCCAGCAACACAGACACCGGGGAGCTGTTTTTT	.	.	TRBV2	TRBJ2-2
CASSYGPSSETYEQYF	TGTGCCAGCAGTTACGGACCTTCTAGCGAGACCTACGAGCAGTACTTC	.	.	TRBV6-5	TRBJ2-7
CASRERGGRYYEQYF	TGCGCCAGCAGAGAGCGGGGCGGGAGATACTACGAGCAGTACTTC	.	TRBD2	TRBV10-2	TRBJ2-7
CASSPGEGLSYEQYF	TGTGCCAGCTCACCTGGGGAAGGGCTCTCCTACGAGCAGTACTTC	.	.	TRBV18	TRBJ2-7
CASSYWDRGYEQYF	TGTGCCAGCAGTTACTGGGACAGGGGTTACGAGCAGTACTTC	.	TRBD1	TRBV6-5	TRBJ2-7
CASSSRQGIVTF	TGTGCCAGCAGCTCGCGACAGGGAATAGTCACCTTC	few	TRBD1	TRBV7-3	TRBJ1-2
CASSLAWDRELATNEKLFF	TGTGCCAGCAGCTTAGCGTGGGACAGGGAGTTGGCAACTAATGAAAAACTGTTTTTT	.	TRBD1	TRBV7-9	TRBJ1-4
CASSLEGGEDEQFF	TGTGCCAGCAGCTTAGAGGGGGGGGAGGATGAGCAGTTCTTC	.	.	TRBV7-8	TRBJ2-1
CASSLDRARSQPQHF	TGTGCCAGCAGTCTGGACCGGGCCCGGAGTCAGCCCCAGCATTTT	.	.	TRBV6-6	TRBJ1-5
CASSFPRDDQPQHF	TGTGCCAGCAGCTTTCCCAGGGACGATCAGCCCCAGCATTTT	.	.	TRBV7-2	TRBJ1-5
CSVEEFTGVGGTQYF	TGCAGCGTTGAAGAATTCACAGGGGTGGGGGGGACCCAGTACTTC	.	.	TRBV29-1	TRBJ2-5
CASSYGDEQYF	TGTGCCAGCAGTTACGGGGACGAGCAGTACTTC	.	.	TRBV6-5	TRBJ2-7
CASSQEETEELEGYTF	TGCGCCAGCAGCCAAGAAGAGACGGAGGAATTAGAGGGCTACACCTTC	.	.	TRBV4-1	TRBJ1-2
CASSYGTRGHNEQFF	TGTGCCAGCAGTTACGGGACGAGGGGTCACAATGAGCAGTTCTTC	.	.	TRBV6-5	TRBJ2-1
CASSLVGQNYEQYF	TGTGCCAGCAGCTTAGTGGGCCAAAACTACGAGCAGTACTTC	.	.	TRBV7-2	TRBJ2-7
CASRASSGYNEQFF	TGTGCCAGCAGGGCGTCTAGCGGATACAATGAGCAGTTCTTC	once	TRBD2	TRBV27	TRBJ2-1
CASSVRTSGTDTQYF	TGTGCCAGCAGCGTGAGGACTAGCGGCACAGATACGCAGTATTTT	.	TRBD2	TRBV9	TRBJ2-3
CASSLAGVNGYTF	TGTGCCAGCAGCTTGGCGGGGGTCAATGGCTACACCTTC	few	.	TRBV5-4	TRBJ1-2
CASVTRGSRRVNTEAFF	TGCGCCAGCGTGACAAGGGGAAGCCGGAGGGTGAACACTGAAGCTTTCTTT	.	.	TRBV23-1	TRBJ1-1
CASSQGPGQGTYEQYF	TGTGCCAGCAGCCAGGGCCCGGGACAGGGTACCTACGAGCAGTACTTC	.	TRBD1	TRBV4-2	TRBJ2-7
CASSPKSGQGPQETQYF	TGTGCCAGCAGCCCAAAATCCGGACAGGGACCTCAAGAGACCCAGTACTTC	once	TRBD1	TRBV7-9	TRBJ2-5
CASSQTGNEQFF	TGTGCCAGCAGCCAGACAGGGAATGAGCAGTTCTTC	.	TRBD1	TRBV7-9	TRBJ2-1